This entry concerns a single T cell receptor beta chain. Its specific antigen is unknown. Within one base of it there is no much larger clone, and no base qualities were kept. Libraries were built with the immunoSEQ multiplex PCR assay. A mixture of 60 forward primers for TCR Vbeta segments and 13 reverse primers for TCR Jbeta segments was used in the multiplex PCR. The CDR3 region of rearranged TCR beta genes was amplified from genomic DNA with a multiplex PCR assay. Amplified TCR beta libraries were sequenced as 87-base-pair reads on the Illumina HiSeq System. In the source study's methods: A later analysis counted 75 million to 100 million unique TCR beta chains across the 666 repertoires, and some 11 million of these chains were shared by at least two donors. Raw reads were error-corrected and collapsed into unique sequences with a nearest-neighbor algorithm that merged closely related sequences to remove PCR and sequencing errors. V, D and J gene segments were assigned by aligning CDR3 sequences to IMGT reference sequences. For a sequence to be retained, a match of at least six nucleotides to both a V gene segment and a J gene segment was required. Rearrangements were called productive when the CDR3 lacked stop codons and stayed in frame with V and J; all others were non-productive. CDR3 was defined by IMGT convention, running from the second conserved V-encoded cysteine to the conserved J-encoded phenylalanine. In an earlier analysis of more than 550 of the donors, sequences lacking an unambiguous match to a single V gene segment were excluded. In an earlier analysis of approximately 590 of the donors, a V segment was called functional when productive rearrangements were above 56.7%, and segregating when the standard deviation between donors exceeded 5%. A statistical classification framework was developed to diagnose cytomegalovirus status using the catalog of TCR beta chain sequences. In a later analysis, V and J genes were assigned by comparing TCR nucleotide sequences against IMGT/GENE-DB human TR gene sequences. A later analysis assigned CDR3 sequences and most-parsimonious VDJ recombination scenarios with the TCRdist pipeline. A later analysis defined each TCR beta chain by its CDR3 amino acid sequence plus V-gene family, and excluded reads lacking a unique V-gene family. In a later analysis, several hundred highly shared, low-generation-probability nucleotide sequences were removed to address suspected cross-contamination and a sequencing artifact. In a later analysis, a clonal expansion index was calculated for each public chain from normalized within-repertoire ranks of inferred template counts. Generation probabilities in a later analysis came from a VDJ recombination model fitted to out-of-frame rearrangements, and those results were checked against IGoR. In a later analysis, TCR-TCR, TCR-HLA and TCR-CMV co-occurrence was scored with hypergeometric tests, and a repertoire-size bias correction was applied to TCR pairs. False discovery rates were estimated in a later analysis by permuting HLA or CMV assignments 20 times. In a later analysis, co-occurring TCRs were grouped with DBSCAN, and TCRdist sequence similarity was added when clustering was performed within HLA-allele-positive subsets. Repertoires with fewer than 30,000 or more than 120,000 public chains, plus five repertoires with anomalous nucleotide sharing, were excluded from co-occurrence clustering. As stored in TCRdb, this immuneACCESS dataset retains in-frame rearrangements with V and J assigned. A fraction of the clones does not appear; measured against another copy, unresolved V genes explain less than half of the discrepancy, and the remainder lacks a known reason. Clonal size and the V and J genes are those of that table, whereas D and trimming came from the DNA. This sample gives roughly 80,000 clones in total; 84% of them show up just once. The biggest ten clones account for roughly 2.6% of the sample.

The cohort comprised fewer than 700 healthy bone marrow donors. Cohort members were all nominally healthy when sampled, although unrecorded immune exposures were likely present. The donor was CMV seronegative and was included in the group of several hundred seronegative cohort members. Every donor gave a peripheral blood sample, and the peripheral blood mononuclear cells from that sample were used for TCR beta sequencing. Genomic DNA was extracted from the blood cell samples with the Qiagen DNeasy Blood Extraction Kit. The germline V gene provides CDR1 SGHDT and CDR2 YYEEEE. Here V drops 5 bases and J drops 8 bases, and the junction holds 7 bases not matched to any gene. The CDR3 runs 13 residues from the cysteine to the phenylalanine. This entry keeps only the CDR3 DNA: 39 bases, framed from base 1. The sample comes from a study of cytomegalovirus exposure and HLA in healthy donors (dated by TCRdb to about 2017). As for the study more broadly: An earlier analysis of under 600 of the donors reported 250 to 300 Gb of sequence data and around 120 million unique TCR beta sequences from roughly 180 million T cells. Approximately 300 gigabases of sequencing data and around 85 million unique TCR sequences made up an early release that covered several hundred HLA-typed donors. Of the approximately 400 genotyped donors, 65% to 90% fell in the genetic ancestry cluster associated with self-reported Caucasian donors. The study aimed to test whether cataloging public T cell receptors could reveal signatures of past pathogen exposure. The study profiled the T cell repertoires of 666 subjects by immunosequencing and related them to cytomegalovirus serostatus. In addition to the first cohort of roughly 670 subjects, a separate validation cohort of 120 different subjects was used. To predict cytomegalovirus infection status, the study combined high-throughput TCR immunosequencing, statistical association of individual TCRs with disease status, and machine learning. A later analysis re-examined previously published TCR beta repertoires from about 670 donors and added high-resolution HLA genotyping to investigate patterns of TCR occurrence. Rather than drawing on any new phenotypic data, the later analysis identified candidate immune exposures from TCR beta sequences and the way those sequences occurred across donors. An earlier analysis of around 580 of the donors used high-throughput TCR beta sequencing to judge whether each TCR beta V gene segment behaved as functional or pseudogenic. Alongside the repertoire data, information on donor age, sex, ethnicity and CMV serostatus was compiled. A later genetic analysis used genome-wide SNP genotypes for about 55% of the 666 donors, treating that subset as a discovery cohort. Every discovery cohort repertoire had been produced on one sequencing platform. HLA typing covered class I and class II loci at four-digit resolution. The number of donors typed differed by locus, with about 629-630 for A, B, C, DRB1 and DQB1, more than 500 for DQA1, about 610 for DPA1, and some 440 for DPB1. About 5 DR-DQ haplotypes were handled as single units for association and clustering, since linkage in the cohort was strong. Across approximately 400 genotyped donors of the cohort, an average of 235,054 unique TCR beta nucleotide sequences per donor were sequenced, and 15% to 20% of those sequences were non-productive. Summary of the overall study and its limitations: According to a later analysis, parvovirus B19, influenza, CMV and Epstein-Barr virus appeared linked to several top co-occurrence clusters. The study gave a list of around 170 TCR beta chains associated with cytomegalovirus. A later analysis found that most CMV-associated TCR beta chains appeared HLA-restricted, with HLA associations seemingly driven largely by CMV exposure. For the cohort, immune exposure information was limited to CMV serostatus. In vitro tests confirmed that a few of the cytomegalovirus-associated TCR beta chains recognize cytomegalovirus antigens. The earlier analysis of approximately 560 of the donors excluded fewer than 20 rarely observed V segments, including chromosome 9 orphons, because counts were too low. A later genetic analysis reported fewer N-insertions in productive TCRs among donors in an Asian-associated ancestry cluster than the 666-donor mean. When HLA alleles, especially DR and DQ, strongly co-occurred, TCR associations were difficult to assign to individual alleles. According to a later analysis, TCR association rates differed among HLA loci, with DRB1 alleles showing the most associated TCRs and HLA-C alleles showing the fewest. A later analysis found that HLA-associated TCR beta chains were more clonally expanded and had lower generation probabilities than equally common non-associated chains. Because the 87-base-pair reads could not distinguish some IMGT-functional V segments, including TRBV6-2 and TRBV6-3, those segments were excluded. A later genetic analysis associated a missense DCLRE1C variant with V-gene and J-gene trimming of TCR beta chains, and an independent cohort replicated the association. The presence/absence analyses assumed that sequencing depth was roughly uniform across donors, and that assumption may not be true. A group of highly shared sequence variants was considered likely to be a technical artifact of the sequencing pipeline. Specific HLA alleles were associated with roughly 17,000 TCR beta sequences at a false discovery rate of 0.05 in a later analysis. The classifier was reported to diagnose cytomegalovirus status with high specificity and sensitivity in both the original and validation cohorts. Only TCR beta chains were sequenced in this cohort, and the absence of alpha or paired-chain data limited detectable features. An earlier analysis of around 600 of the donors showed that most TCR beta V segments appeared in productive rearrangements either about 87% or about 30% of the time, which broadly matched IMGT annotations. Linkage disequilibrium might explain the correlated functional status among segregating V segments, but an unknown experimental factor could not be ruled out. The authors suggested that the approach could potentially be generalized to other disease states and immunological phenotypes. A further reported finding was that TCR beta sequences accurately predicted the HLA-A and HLA-B alleles for most subjects in the first cohort. Because HLA typing was missing for some donors at each locus, association tests included only the typed subset. Most TCR sequences were seen in very few donors, while some public TCRs were found in many individuals.

This TCR was sampled from a woman aged 50 to 60 in good health and CMV-seronegative. Sequenced input: PBMCs. The chain joins TRBV5-6 to TRBJ1-2; 9 nucleotides in the junction match TRBD1. CDR3 loop: CASRLQGAGGYTF. The DNA is TGTGCCAGCAGATTACAGGGGGCCGGCGGCTACACCTTC.